The entry that follows covers one TCR beta chain sequence. Its antigen is currently unknown. What was sequenced were expressed TCRB transcripts, since all of the isolated RNA had been reverse transcribed. Deep immunoSEQ sequencing covered naive, central memory and regulatory T cell samples. Using immunoSEQ multiplex PCR, the repertoire was profiled, and TCRdb retains in-frame clones only, with some absent. The repertoire consists of 150,000 to 200,000 clones, with around 63% occurring once and the leading ten covering roughly 0.092%. The CDR3 extends over 15 amino acids. The sample comes from a study of beta chain features in type 1 diabetes. Study outcomes and limitations: TCRB CDR3s from Type 1 diabetes patients were moderately but significantly shorter in all four CD4+ subsets.

The chain recombines TRBV1 with TRBJ1-2. TRBV1 is assigned pseudogene status. This receptor was obtained from a man under 40 with type 1 diabetes. The sample consisted of naive CD4+ T cells from blood. The CDR3 DNA sequence: TGCACCAGCAGCCAAGATTGCCGATCTAACTATGGCTACACCTTC. The encoded protein is CTSSQDCRSNYGYTF.